The 18 T cell receptor beta chains below all came from one sample that was sequenced in a study of T-cell reconstitution after alpha-beta-depleted transplantation in children. Unique molecular identifiers were incorporated when the TCRbeta library was constructed. TCRdb fed the PCR reads into MiXCR, producing one record per CDR3 protein. The sample includes some 290,000 distinct CDR3 sequences, around 25% of them seen just once. Material: PBMCs, mostly from graft donor cells, obtained 180 days after TCRalphabeta/CD19-depleted stem cell transplant. These receptors were taken from a male patient younger than 18 who had a stem cell transplant for acute lymphoblastic leukemia, so the T cells may come from the graft donor.

The sample holds many counts of this clonotype. In DNA form, the CDR3 reads TGCAGTGCTAGAGGGTCCACCGGGGAGCTGTTTTTT. This codes for CSARGSTGELFF. The chain has TRBV20-1 and TRBJ2-2, with unresolved D. Germline assignment: CDR1 DFQATT and CDR2 SNEGSKA (reference sequence). This CDR3 has 12 residues. V lost 1 base and J 4 bases, leaving 4 bases between the germline ends.

This clonotype occurred once. J is TRBJ2-7 and V is TRBV11-2; D is perhaps TRBD1 (6 bases). The CDR3 extends over 15 amino acids. Germline CDR1 and CDR2: SGHAT and FQNNGV. Trimming took 1 base from V and 3 from J, leaving 13 bases between them. This CDR3 reads CASSLGGLENYEQYF. CDR3 DNA: TGTGCCAGCAGCTTAGGGGGGCTTGAGAACTACGAGCAGTACTTC.

This clonotype was found a few times. The rearrangement uses TRBV10-3 and TRBJ1-1, with 11 bases that match TRBD1. This CDR3 comprises 16 residues. The germline gives CDR1 ENHRY, CDR2 SYGVKD. The junction had 9 bases not matched to a gene; V was cut back by 2 bases and J by 7 bases. The CDR3 region has the DNA TGTGCCATCAGTGAGACCGGGACAGGGGGAGGCATTGAAGCTTTCTTT. This codes for CAISETGTGGGIEAFF.

This clonotype was seen only a few times. The gene calls are TRBV6-1 and TRBJ2-5, with D unclear. Trimming left V 7 bases short and J 9 bases short, with 21 bases between. The CDR3 contains 14 residues. CDR1 is MNHNS and CDR2 is SASEGT in the germline V gene. CDR3 coding DNA: TGTGCCAGCACCCCCGACTCCTCAAATTGGGCCCAGTACTTC. It specifies CASTPDSSNWAQYF.

This chain links TRBV5-1 with TRBJ2-1, with 7 bases identical to TRBD1. Germline CDR1 reads SGHRS; CDR2 reads YFSETQ. V lost 0 bases and J lost 2; bases outside the gene matches: 5. The CDR3 spans 16 residues. CDR3 sequence reads: CASSLGGQTPYNEQFF. Written as DNA, the CDR3 is TGCGCCAGCAGCTTGGGGGGACAGACCCCCTACAATGAGCAGTTCTTC. Drawing the rest from reference TRBV5-1 and TRBJ2-1, the complete variable domain is KAGVTQTPRYLIKTRGQQVTLSCSPISGHRSVSWYQQTPGQGLQFLFEYFSETQRNKGNFPGRFSGRQFSNSRSEMNVSTLELGDSALYLCASSLGGQTPYNEQFFGPGTRLTVL.

The chain uses TRBV10-3 and TRBJ1-4; D unresolved. This CDR3 spans 13 amino acids. V shed 8 bases and J shed 4 bases, with 11 bases lying between them. Germline loops: CDR1 ENHRY, CDR2 SYGVKD. CDR3 in DNA: TGTGCCATCGCAAAGGTCGATAATGAAAAACTGTTTTTT. It translates to CAIAKVDNEKLFF.

The chain joins TRBV18 to TRBJ1-2, with D perhaps TRBD1 (5 bases). The ends were cut back, 3 bases at V and 2 bases at J, with 13 bases in the middle. The CDR3 has 15 residues. Germline lookup yields CDR1 KGHSH and CDR2 LQKENI. Written as DNA, the CDR3 is TGTGCCAGCTCACCGGGACGGGAAGGGAACTATGGCTACACCTTC. As protein: CASSPGREGNYGYTF.

There are a few counts of this clonotype. This rearrangement joins TRBV3-1 to TRBJ2-7; D is possibly TRBD1 (6 bases). The CDR3 extends over 15 amino acids. With 3 bases removed from V and 0 bases from J, the gap between germline ends came to 12 bases. Germline V gene data show CDR1 as LGHDT and CDR2 as YNNKEL (reference sequence). Written as DNA, the CDR3 is TGTGCCAGCAGCCAGAGGGGGTCCCTCTCCTACGAGCAGTACTTC. Its protein product is CASSQRGSLSYEQYF.

This clonotype has only a few counts. The chain uses TRBV2 and TRBJ2-7; 9 positions agree with TRBD1. The CDR3 consists of 15 residues. Germline CDR1 reads SNHLY; CDR2 reads FYNNEI. Germline trimming cut 4 bases from V and 6 bases from J; bases unmatched to any gene: 10. The CDR3 sequence: CASSGSGTGRREQYF. DNA for the CDR3: TGTGCCAGCAGTGGGTCCGGGACAGGGAGGCGCGAGCAGTACTTC.

At least ten counts were recorded for this clonotype. CDR3 region: CAISDMGTGGTEAFF. CDR3 in DNA: TGTGCCATCAGTGATATGGGGACAGGAGGGACTGAAGCTTTCTTT. The rearrangement uses TRBV10-3 and TRBJ1-1; the match to TRBD1 covers 8 bases. The V gene end was trimmed by 3 bases and the J gene end by 5 bases; junction bases not matched to a gene: 8. Germline assignment: CDR1 ENHRY and CDR2 SYGVKD. The CDR3 loop spans 15 amino acids.

The table lists this clonotype with a few counts. The chain is built from TRBV15 and TRBJ2-2, with 11 positions matching TRBD2. The germline V gene encodes CDR1 LNHNV and CDR2 YYDKDF (reference sequence). Trimming removed 0 bases from V and 4 bases from J; junction bases left unmatched: 10. CDR3 length: 19 residues. Written as DNA, the CDR3 is TGTGCCACCAGCAGAGATCCCGTAGCGGGGGGGGCGAGCACCGGGGAGCTGTTTTTT. Its protein product is CATSRDPVAGGASTGELFF.

The rearrangement links TRBV6-1 to TRBJ2-2; D is possibly TRBD2 (5 bases). This CDR3 is 16 amino acids long. The germline V and J ends were trimmed by 3 bases and 3 bases, with 14 bases remaining between them. Germline CDR1 and CDR2: MNHNS and SASEGT. The CDR3 here is CASSEVVLVHTGELFF. In DNA form, the CDR3 reads TGTGCCAGCAGTGAGGTCGTACTAGTTCACACCGGGGAGCTGTTTTTT.

This chain links TRBV18 with TRBJ2-5; D remains unclear. Germline CDR1 is KGHSH and CDR2 is LQKENI. V was cut by 1 base and J by 4 bases, with 7 bases left in between. This CDR3 is 13 amino acids long. The CDR3 bases are TGTGCCAGCTCACCACTAGAAAGAGAGACCCAGTACTTC. It encodes CASSPLERETQYF.

This clonotype has only a few counts. The V and J genes are TRBV20-1 and TRBJ1-1; a possible D gene is TRBD1 (5 bases). The CDR3 loop spans 13 amino acids. V was pared by 3 bases and J by 11 bases, with 19 bases between. CDR1 DFQATT and CDR2 SNEGSKA come from the germline V gene (reference sequence). In DNA form, the CDR3 reads TGCAGTGCTAGTAGGGGCGGGGTGGTGAGGGCTTTCTTT. The encoded protein is CSASRGGVVRAFF.

The rearrangement links TRBV12-3 or TRBV12-4 to TRBJ1-1; the D gene is possibly TRBD1 (5 bases). The CDR3 covers 14 residues. V shed 6 bases and J shed 3 bases, with 14 bases lying between them. The CDR3 DNA sequence: TGTGCCAGCAGCTTGGGGGGGGAGGACACTGAAGCTTTCTTT. Protein sequence: CASSLGGEDTEAFF.

The gene calls are TRBV11-2 and TRBJ2-7; 10 positions agree with TRBD1. Unmatched junction bases numbered 16, after V lost 6 bases and J lost 2 bases. The length of the CDR3 is 18 residues. CDR1 SGHAT and CDR2 FQNNGV come from the germline V gene. CDR3 sequence: CASRRDRGPQRGTYEQYF. The DNA of the CDR3 is TGTGCCAGCAGACGCGACAGGGGGCCACAGCGGGGGACCTACGAGCAGTACTTC.

This clonotype was found a few times. This rearrangement joins TRBV7-3 to TRBJ1-1, with a possible D match to TRBD1 (5 bases). Per germline, CDR1 SGHTA and CDR2 FQGTGA. V was clipped by 0 bases and J by 4 bases, with 12 bases between them. CDR3 length: 15 amino acids. The CDR3 is CASSLTIGGGTEAFF. The CDR3 DNA reads as TGTGCCAGCAGCTTAACCATAGGCGGGGGCACTGAAGCTTTCTTT.

The chain carries TRBV24-1 and TRBJ2-3, with D perhaps being TRBD1 or TRBD2 (5 bases each). The CDR3 runs 16 residues. Deletions cut 3 bases from V and 2 bases from J, with 14 bases between. Per germline, CDR1 KGHDR and CDR2 SFDVKD. CDR3 bases: TGTGCCACCAGTGATAGGGACCGGCACCCCACAGATACGCAGTATTTT. Protein product: CATSDRDRHPTDTQYF.